Presented here are 26 T cell receptor beta chains from one specimen sequenced in a study of T cell responses to AZD1222 COVID-19 vaccine. TCRdb's table, derived via immunoSEQ multiplex PCR, lists solely in-frame clones and lacks some. The sample holds approximately 88,000 clones; approximately 88% are singletons and the top ten take about 5%. The material sequenced was peripheral blood, taken 28 days after the second AZD1222 dose. The origin of the receptors is an adult who received the AZD1222 COVID-19 vaccine.

The V gene is TRBV5-1, the J gene TRBJ2-2; D is possibly TRBD1 (5 bases). V was clipped by 5 bases and J by 4 bases, with 12 bases between them. Germline lookup yields CDR1 SGHRS and CDR2 YFSETQ. The CDR3 contains 14 residues. The CDR3 DNA reads as TGCGCCAGCAGAAGTGACAGTTTCACCGGGGAGCTGTTTTTT. It encodes CASRSDSFTGELFF.

The sample holds one count of this clone. The chain recombines TRBV5-5 with TRBJ1-6; unclear D gene. Per the germline V gene, CDR1 is SGHKS and CDR2 is YYEKEE (reference sequence). CDR3 size: 15 residues. Trimming cost V 1 base and J 5 bases, with 10 bases left between them. The CDR3: CASSLISSNNSPLHF. As DNA, the CDR3 is TGTGCCAGCAGCTTGATATCCAGTAATAATTCACCCCTCCACTTT.

The gene calls are TRBV6-5 and TRBJ2-7; 7 bases match TRBD2. Germline values: CDR1 MNHEY, CDR2 SVGAGI. V gave up 6 bases and J gave up 1 base; unmatched junction bases: 9. The CDR3 spans 15 residues. The DNA of the CDR3 is TGTGCCAGCAGCGGAAGGTCTAGCGGATCCTACGAGCAGTACTTC. Translated: CASSGRSSGSYEQYF.

The CDR3 loop is CASSEGDGAYGYTF. The CDR3 DNA sequence: TGTGCCAGCAGTGAAGGGGATGGGGCCTATGGCTACACCTTC. The chain employs TRBV2 and TRBJ1-2, with a weak D call TRBD1 (5 bases). The CDR3 extends over 14 amino acids. Germline CDR1 is SNHLY and CDR2 is FYNNEI. The V end was cut by 1 base, the J end by 4 bases, with 10 bases between. The whole variable domain, filled in from reference TRBV2 and TRBJ1-2, reads EPEVTQTPSHQVTQMGQEVILRCVPISNHLYFYWYRQILGQKVEFLVSFYNNEISEKSEIFDDQFSVERPDGSNFTLKIRSTKLEDSAMYFCASSEGDGAYGYTFGSGTRLTVV.

This clone was detected only once. CDR3 sequence (DNA): TGTGCCAGCAGCCCTCGCTGGACTAGCGGGGGCGGAGATACGCAGTATTTT. As protein: CASSPRWTSGGGDTQYF. The chain recombines TRBV6-2 or TRBV6-3 with TRBJ2-3; 13 bases fit TRBD2. After removal of 6 bases from V and 5 bases from J, the junction contained 11 bases not matched to a gene. CDR3 size: 17 residues. Germline CDR1 reads MNHEY; CDR2 reads SVGEGT.

The J gene is TRBJ2-7, the V gene TRBV6-1; 10 nucleotides match TRBD2. The CDR3 loop spans 15 amino acids. CDR1 MNHNS and CDR2 SASEGT come from the germline V gene. V dropped 1 base and J dropped 2; count of bases not matched to a gene: 2. CDR3 in amino acids: CASSEVAGGPYEQYF. CDR3 in DNA: TGTGCCAGCAGTGAAGTAGCGGGGGGCCCCTACGAGCAGTACTTC.

J is TRBJ1-1 and V is TRBV5-1; 11 bases align to TRBD1. V shed 2 bases and J 3 bases; nucleotides not matched to a gene: 3. The CDR3 runs 15 residues. Germline CDR1 reads SGHRS; CDR2 reads YFSETQ. The chain's CDR3 is CASSFSGQGDTEAFF. Written as DNA, the CDR3 is TGCGCCAGCAGCTTTTCGGGACAGGGGGACACTGAAGCTTTCTTT.

This chain uses TRBV19 with TRBJ2-1, with 7 positions matching TRBD2. There are 19 residues in the CDR3. Germline V gene lookup returns CDR1 LNHDA and CDR2 SQIVND (reference sequence). V lost 3 bases, J lost 4 bases, and 18 bases stayed unmatched. CDR3 protein: CASSISQARGAGLYNEQFF. Here the CDR3 DNA reads TGTGCCAGTAGTATTTCCCAAGCGAGGGGAGCGGGGCTGTACAATGAGCAGTTCTTC.

This sequence joins TRBV2 and TRBJ2-7, with a tentative D call TRBD2 (6 bases). The V end was cut by 8 bases, the J end by 4 bases, with 21 bases between. The CDR3 consists of 15 residues. Looked up from germline, CDR1 is SNHLY and CDR2 is FYNNEI. The CDR3, as DNA: TGTGCCAGCGTCCCCCTGTGGGGAGGTACATACGAGCAGTACTTC. This translates into CASVPLWGGTYEQYF.

The chain employs TRBV5-1 and TRBJ2-1; no clear D. Trimming took 4 bases from V and 4 from J, leaving 15 bases between them. The CDR3 totals 15 residues. Germline V gives CDR1 SGHRS, CDR2 YFSETQ. The CDR3 nucleotides are TGCGCCAGCAGCCCGAGGAGCCGTGGATACAATGAGCAGTTCTTC. This translates into CASSPRSRGYNEQFF.

The chain links TRBV6-5 to TRBJ1-5, with a possible D match to TRBD1 (5 bases). This CDR3 has 15 residues. Germline V gene sequence: CDR1 MNHEY, CDR2 SVGAGI. V lost 7 bases, J lost 0 bases, and 13 bases lay in between. CDR3 sequence reads: CASNPWTISNQPQHF. The DNA for the CDR3 is TGTGCCAGCAACCCGTGGACAATTAGCAATCAGCCCCAGCATTTT.

This clone was recorded only once. V gene TRBV6-5 combines with J gene TRBJ1-2, with 8 bases matching TRBD1. The CDR3 has 15 residues. V shed 5 bases, J shed 2 bases, and the junction held 7 bases outside the gene matches. CDR1 is MNHEY and CDR2 is SVGAGI in the germline V gene. This chain's CDR3 is CASSILQGANYGYTF. The CDR3 coding sequence is TGTGCCAGCAGTATCCTTCAGGGGGCCAACTATGGCTACACCTTC.

This clone was observed a single time. The chain is built from TRBV12-3 or TRBV12-4 and TRBJ1-6, with a possible D match to TRBD1 (6 bases). Trimming removed 8 bases from V and 9 bases from J, with 14 bases in between. This CDR3 has 13 residues. CDR3 residues: CASARTVSSPLHF. The CDR3 nucleotides read TGTGCCAGCGCCAGGACAGTGAGTTCACCCCTCCACTTT.

This clone showed up just a few times. The rearrangement joins TRBV5-1 to TRBJ2-1; 9 bases are a match to TRBD2. The CDR3 consists of 15 residues. Germline V gene sequence: CDR1 SGHRS, CDR2 YFSETQ. The V and J ends lost 5 bases and 2 bases, in that order; junction bases with no gene match: 5. CDR3 sequence: CASSLAGQTYNEQFF. CDR3 bases: TGCGCCAGCAGTCTAGCGGGACAAACCTACAATGAGCAGTTCTTC.

V and J are TRBV13 and TRBJ1-1; D ambiguous. This CDR3 comprises 11 residues. Trimming removed 6 bases at V and 11 bases at J, with 13 bases between. CDR1 is PRHDT, CDR2 FYEKMQ, per germline (reference sequence). Here the CDR3 reads CASRLNEEAFF. CDR3 DNA: TGTGCCAGCAGACTCAACGAGGAGGCTTTCTTT.

V usage is TRBV16 and J usage is TRBJ1-5; no clear D gene. The germline V and J ends were trimmed by 4 bases and 2 bases, with 6 bases remaining between them. The CDR3 length is 13 residues. Germline assignment: CDR1 KGHSY and CDR2 FQNENV. In nucleotides, the CDR3 is TGTGCCAGCAGCCCCTTGGGCAATCAGCCCCAGCATTTT. It translates to CASSPLGNQPQHF. Drawing the rest from reference TRBV16 and TRBJ1-5, the complete variable domain is GEEVAQTPKHLVRGEGQKAKLYCAPIKGHSYVFWYQQVLKNEFKFLISFQNENVFDETGMPKERFSAKCLPNSPCSLEIQATKLEDSAVYFCASSPLGNQPQHFGDGTRLSIL.

The rearrangement joins TRBV27 to TRBJ1-1; the match to TRBD1 covers 7 bases. Germline CDR1 MNHEY, CDR2 SMNVEV (reference sequence). J gave up 4 bases and V 4 bases, and 12 bases lay outside the gene matches. CDR3 length: 16 amino acids. Written as DNA, the CDR3 is TGTGCCAGCAGTTCCCCGTCCCAGGGGGTCGGCACTGAAGCTTTCTTT. Translating it yields CASSSPSQGVGTEAFF.

CDR3 region: CASSTGTSTDTQYF. The CDR3 DNA is TGTGCCAGCAGCACCGGGACCAGCACAGATACGCAGTATTTT. The chain is built from TRBV6-2 or TRBV6-3 and TRBJ2-3; TRBD1 or TRBD2 may be the D gene (5 bases each). V shed 6 bases and J shed 0 bases, with 10 bases lying between them. This CDR3 has 14 amino acids. Germline assignment: CDR1 MNHEY and CDR2 SVGEGT.

This sequence joins TRBV27 and TRBJ2-2; 7 bases fit TRBD1. V lost 5 bases and J lost 7; bases outside the gene matches: 7. The CDR3 totals 14 residues. CDR1 and CDR2 from the germline V gene are MNHEY and SMNVEV (reference sequence). The DNA for the CDR3 is TGTGCCAGCAGTCCGACGACAGGGTTCGGGGAGCTGTTTTTT. As protein: CASSPTTGFGELFF.

The chain couples TRBV10-3 to TRBJ1-1; TRBD1 is a possible D gene (6 bases). Germline V gene lookup returns CDR1 ENHRY and CDR2 SYGVKD. Trimming pared 0 bases from V and 2 bases from J, leaving 13 bases between. CDR3 length: 16 residues. CDR3 residues: CAISESSAGANTEAFF. CDR3 coding DNA: TGTGCCATCAGTGAGTCTTCCGCGGGGGCAAACACTGAAGCTTTCTTT.

The chain carries TRBV5-4 and TRBJ1-2, with D possibly TRBD1 on 6 matching bases. The germline V and J ends were trimmed by 5 bases and 1 base, with 15 bases remaining between them. The V gene's germline CDR1 is SGHNT and CDR2 YYREEE (reference sequence). This CDR3 has 15 residues. In DNA form, the CDR3 reads TGTGCCAGCAGTAGGGGACAAGACTTTAACTATGGCTACACCTTC. This gives the protein CASSRGQDFNYGYTF.

CDR3 sequence: CASSPPFSGNQPQHF. The CDR3 coding sequence is TGTGCCAGCTCACCACCGTTTTCTGGCAATCAGCCCCAGCATTTT. This chain links TRBV18 with TRBJ1-5, with D unresolved. The CDR3 length is 15 residues. The germline gives CDR1 KGHSH, CDR2 LQKENI. V shed 0 bases and J shed 2 bases, with 8 bases lying between them.

The chain employs TRBV3-1 (or the pseudogene TRBV3-2) and TRBJ1-2; no reliable D call. The CDR3 runs to 13 residues. The germline gives CDR1 LGHDT, CDR2 YNNKEL (reference sequence). Trimming removed 2 bases at V and 0 bases at J, with 4 bases between. Written as DNA, the CDR3 is TGTGCCAGCAGCCAACCACCTAACTATGGCTACACCTTC. Encoded protein: CASSQPPNYGYTF.

The rearrangement uses TRBV5-6 and TRBJ1-4; D might be TRBD1 (6 bases). Trimming took 5 bases from V and 6 from J, leaving 17 bases between them. CDR3 length: 15 residues. CDR1 and CDR2 from the germline V gene are SGHDT and YYEEEE. The CDR3 region has the DNA TGTGCCAGCAGTCAGGGGTGGGGAGCCGATGAAAAACTGTTTTTT. This translates into CASSQGWGADEKLFF.

The chain couples TRBV12-3 or TRBV12-4 to TRBJ1-1; possibly TRBD1 for D (6 bases). Trimming stripped 6 bases from V and 1 base from J, with 9 bases between. There are 13 residues in the CDR3. DNA of the CDR3: TGTGCCAGCAGCCAGACAGGGAACACTGAAGCTTTCTTT. Translation gives CASSQTGNTEAFF.

This sequence joins TRBV21-1 and TRBJ2-2; the table's D call TRBD1 went unverified against the DNA. TRBV21-1 has pseudogene status. The CDR3 loop spans 19 amino acids. The CDR3 here is CASSKRGRGTQGNTGELFF. The DNA of the CDR3 is TGTGCCAGCAGCAAAAGGGGAAGGGGCACCCAGGGGAACACCGGGGAGCTGTTTTTT.